The rows below give T cell receptor beta chains drawn from one sample of a study of T cell responses to AZD1222 COVID-19 vaccine. Repertoires were generated with immunoSEQ multiplex PCR, while TCRdb's copy carries only in-frame clones and drops some. The repertoire has around 180,000 clones, 75% to 90% of them found once; the top ten carry 2.5% to 3%. Specimen: peripheral blood, collected on day 0 of MenACWY control vaccination. The source is an adult in good health. Each CDR3 is given with its conserved first and last residue. D genes are given only for firm matches. Clone sizes are given selectively: once, few, many, or a class where the clone is expanded.

clone_size d_call j_call v_call cdr3_nt cdr3_aa
. TRBD2 TRBJ2-5 TRBV27 TGTGCCAGCAGTTCCCTGGGGGGGGAGACCCAGTACTTC CASSSLGGETQYF
. . TRBJ2-3 TRBV12-3/TRBV12-4 TGTGCCAGCAGTTTAGACACCACAGATACGCAGTATTTT CASSLDTTDTQYF
. . TRBJ2-7 TRBV7-2 TGTGCCAGCAGCTTAGCGCCTGGGGTAGGCTACGAGCAGTACTTC CASSLAPGVGYEQYF
. TRBD1 TRBJ2-7 TRBV3-1/TRBV3-2 TGTGCCAGCAGCCCCCTTGGGACAGCTACCTACGAGCAGTACTTC CASSPLGTATYEQYF
. . TRBJ2-1 TRBV7-2 TGTGCCAGCAGCTTAGCGCAAGGTGAGCAGTTCTTC CASSLAQGEQFF
. . TRBJ1-1 TRBV12-5 TGTGCTAGTGGTTTGAGTCTGAACACTGAAGCTTTCTTT CASGLSLNTEAFF
. TRBD2 TRBJ2-7 TRBV25-1 TGTGCCAGCAAGGGTTTCGGACTAGCGGGAGAAGACGAGCAGTACTTC CASKGFGLAGEDEQYF
. TRBD2 TRBJ2-1 TRBV7-8 TGTGCCAGCAGCTTAGTTCTAGCGGCCAACAATGAGCAGTTCTTC CASSLVLAANNEQFF
few . TRBJ1-3 TRBV11-2 TGTGCCAGCAGCGTGACGCAGGGGTCTGGAAACACCATATATTTT CASSVTQGSGNTIYF
. . TRBJ2-7 TRBV9 TGTGCCAGCAGCCCCCGATACCAGTTTTCCTACGAGCAGTACTTC CASSPRYQFSYEQYF
. . TRBJ2-3 TRBV6-5 TGTGCCAGCAACCTACGGGCAGGGAAGGGGGGTACGCAGTATTTT CASNLRAGKGGTQYF
. . TRBJ2-1 TRBV24-1 TGTGCCACCAGTGATGTGCAGGGGGGAGATGAGCAGTTCTTC CATSDVQGGDEQFF
. . TRBJ1-1 TRBV5-1 TGCGCCAGCAGCTATGCCGGGAGGGACACTGAAGCTTTCTTT CASSYAGRDTEAFF
. TRBD1 TRBJ1-6 TRBV13 TGTGCCAGCAGCTTAGGGGACAGGGAGAATTCACCCCTCCACTTT CASSLGDRENSPLHF
. TRBD2 TRBJ2-6 TRBV4-1 TGCGCCAGCAGCCAAGATCCAGCGGGGGCCCCTGGGGCCAACGTCCTGACTTTC CASSQDPAGAPGANVLTF
. . TRBJ1-5 TRBV10-3 TGTGCCATCAGTGCTCATACAGAGAATCAGCCCCAGCATTTT CAISAHTENQPQHF
few TRBD2 TRBJ2-5 TRBV3-1/TRBV3-2 TGTGCCAGCAGCCGACTAGCCCAGCTTCAGTACTTC CASSRLAQLQYF
. . TRBJ2-3 TRBV11-3 TGTACCAGCAGCTCCGGGGGCTTCACAGATACGCAGTATTTT CTSSSGGFTDTQYF
once TRBD2 TRBJ2-7 TRBV28 TGTGCCAGCTGGCAAGGACTAGCGGGTTCCTACGAGCAGTACTTC CASWQGLAGSYEQYF
. . TRBJ1-5 TRBV6-4 TGTGCCAGCAAAGCAGACAGCAATCAGCCCCAGCATTTT CASKADSNQPQHF
. TRBD1 TRBJ1-2 TRBV7-2 TGTGCCAGCAGCATTGTACAGGGGAGCTATGGCTACACCTTC CASSIVQGSYGYTF
. . TRBJ1-5 TRBV5-5 TGTGCCAGCAGCTTGTCCGGGGGGGATAGCAATCAGCCCCAGCATTTT CASSLSGGDSNQPQHF
. TRBD2 TRBJ2-7 TRBV6-2/TRBV6-3 TGTGCCAGCAGCGTAGCGGGGAGTGGTGTCCACGAGCAGTACTTC CASSVAGSGVHEQYF
. TRBD1 TRBJ1-1 TRBV19 TGTGCCAGTAGCCGGGACAGGGGAAGAAACACTGAAGCTTTCTTT CASSRDRGRNTEAFF
. . TRBJ1-1 TRBV3-1/TRBV3-2 TGTGCCAGCAGCCAAGATCGGGTAGGACCCCGGAACACTGAAGCTTTCTTT CASSQDRVGPRNTEAFF
. TRBD1 TRBJ2-7 TRBV5-6 TGTGCCAGCCGGGGGACAGGGGCCGGGGTCGAGCAGTACTTC CASRGTGAGVEQYF
. TRBD2 TRBJ2-1 TRBV7-8 TGTGCCAGCAGCTTCTCGGGGAAGTCATTGGCGGGAGGGAACTACAATGAGCAGTTCTTC CASSFSGKSLAGGNYNEQFF
. TRBD1 TRBJ1-5 TRBV28 TGTGCCAGCAGTTCAATGCAGGGGGCTTTTGGTCAGCCCCAGCATTTT CASSSMQGAFGQPQHF
. TRBD1 TRBJ2-6 TRBV10-3 TGTGCCATCAGAAGACAGGGGCCCGACTTTCGGAGGGAAACGGCTGGGGCCAACGTCCTGACTTTC CAIRRQGPDFRRETAGANVLTF
. TRBD2 TRBJ2-7 TRBV6-5 TGTGCCAGCAGAGCCGGGGGGGTCCCCTACGAGCAGTACTTC CASRAGGVPYEQYF
. . TRBJ2-7 TRBV5-1 TGCGCCAGCAGCTTCGGTTACGAGCAGTACTTC CASSFGYEQYF
. TRBD1 TRBJ2-5 TRBV2 TGTGCCAGCAGCTCAGGGGGCGGACAAGAGACCCAGTACTTC CASSSGGGQETQYF
few . TRBJ2-2 TRBV28 TGTGCCAGCAGTTTCAACACCGGGGAGCTGTTTTTT CASSFNTGELFF
. . TRBJ2-5 TRBV5-4 TGTGCCAGCAGCTTTGGACACGCGCGGGAGACCCAGTACTTC CASSFGHARETQYF
few TRBD1 TRBJ2-7 TRBV3-1/TRBV3-2 TGTGCCAGCAGCCATGAATCCGGGACAGCCTCCTACGAGCAGTACTTC CASSHESGTASYEQYF
. . TRBJ1-1 TRBV6-5 TGTGCCAGCAGCCCGGGGGTTAGGGGCACTGAAGCTTTCTTT CASSPGVRGTEAFF
. TRBD1 TRBJ1-2 TRBV6-5 TGTGCCAGCAGTTACACCGGGACAGGGAACTATGGCTACACCTTC CASSYTGTGNYGYTF
. . TRBJ1-3 TRBV30 TGTGCCTGGTCCCGTAGGCGCGGGGCCGGTCCTGGAAACACCATATATTTT CAWSRRRGAGPGNTIYF
. . TRBJ2-7 TRBV6-5 TGTGCCAGCAGTTACTCGACCAGTATCGAGCAGTACTTC CASSYSTSIEQYF
. TRBD1 TRBJ1-4 TRBV5-1 TGCGCCAGCAGCTTGATCGGAGTAGACAGGGGCGAAAAACTGTTTTTT CASSLIGVDRGEKLFF